This passage covers 6 T cell receptor delta chains from one sample sequenced in a study of gamma-delta T cells after stem cell transplantation. TCRdb processed the RT-PCR reads again with the CATT caller. The sample carries around 2,500 delta-chain clones, 25% to 35% recorded once. Sequencing used gamma-delta T cells. The receptors were sampled from a human donor. It is not recorded whose cells these are; they may come from a transplant donor.

V is TRDV2 and J is TRDJ3, with TRDD3 as a possible D gene (6 bases). This CDR3 contains 19 residues. V shed 4 bases and J shed 0 bases, with 18 bases lying between them. Germline V gene lookup returns CDR1 GEAIGNYY and CDR2 EKD. The CDR3 loop reads CACEYSLGRSSWDTRQMFF. DNA of the CDR3: TGTGCCTGTGAATATTCTCTGGGGAGGAGCTCCTGGGACACCCGACAGATGTTTTTC.

This clone came up a few times. The V and J genes are TRDV2 and TRDJ1; no clear D gene. The V gene lost 0 bases and the J gene lost 4 bases, with 17 bases spanning the gap. Germline lookup yields CDR1 GEAIGNYY and CDR2 EKD. CDR3 length: 16 amino acids. The CDR3 loop reads CACDTVNRWSGDKLIF. CDR3 nucleotide sequence: TGTGCCTGTGACACCGTAAATCGTTGGTCGGGCGATAAACTCATCTTT.

This clone was counted only a few times. V gene TRDV3 combines with J gene TRDJ1, with 8 bases aligning to TRDD3. Looked up from germline, CDR1 is TVYSNPD and CDR2 is GDNSRS (reference sequence). Trimming cost V 0 bases and J 0 bases; bases outside gene matches: 18. The CDR3 extends over 19 amino acids. CDR3 sequence (DNA): TGTGCCTTTAGTCCTGGGGGACATATCATAACTGAGTACACCGATAAACTCATCTTT. It is translated as CAFSPGGHIITEYTDKLIF.

In the case of this clone: One junction end does not reproduce the germline sequence, and a read error may be involved. This rearrangement joins TRDV2 to TRDJ1, with D possibly matching TRDD3 (5 bases). The germline V gene has CDR1 GEAIGNYY and CDR2 EKD. There are 15 residues in the CDR3. The CDR3 protein is CACVTLLANRDNLIF. CDR3 DNA sequence: TGTGCCTGTGTAACTTTACTGGCGAACCGCGATAACCTCATCTTT.

On this clone: Given a much more abundant clone one base away, this may be a read error. The chain employs TRDV1 and TRDJ1; D is uncertain. Trimming took off 4 bases at V and 2 bases at J, with 14 bases between the two ends. The CDR3 runs to 15 residues. CDR1 and CDR2 from the germline V gene are TSWWSYY and QGS. Here the CDR3 reads CALGASPFPTDKLIF. The DNA of the CDR3 is TGTGCTCTTGGGGCCAGTCCGTTCCCTACCGATAAACTCATCTTT.

This clone was counted a single time. The genes are TRDV2 and TRDJ1; D gene uncertain. Trimming removed 3 bases from V and 3 bases from J, with 10 bases in between. CDR1 is GEAIGNYY and CDR2 is EKD in the germline V gene. The CDR3 covers 13 residues. The CDR3 region is CACDGLGADKLIF. DNA of the CDR3: TGTGCCTGTGACGGTCTCGGGGCCGATAAACTCATCTTT.